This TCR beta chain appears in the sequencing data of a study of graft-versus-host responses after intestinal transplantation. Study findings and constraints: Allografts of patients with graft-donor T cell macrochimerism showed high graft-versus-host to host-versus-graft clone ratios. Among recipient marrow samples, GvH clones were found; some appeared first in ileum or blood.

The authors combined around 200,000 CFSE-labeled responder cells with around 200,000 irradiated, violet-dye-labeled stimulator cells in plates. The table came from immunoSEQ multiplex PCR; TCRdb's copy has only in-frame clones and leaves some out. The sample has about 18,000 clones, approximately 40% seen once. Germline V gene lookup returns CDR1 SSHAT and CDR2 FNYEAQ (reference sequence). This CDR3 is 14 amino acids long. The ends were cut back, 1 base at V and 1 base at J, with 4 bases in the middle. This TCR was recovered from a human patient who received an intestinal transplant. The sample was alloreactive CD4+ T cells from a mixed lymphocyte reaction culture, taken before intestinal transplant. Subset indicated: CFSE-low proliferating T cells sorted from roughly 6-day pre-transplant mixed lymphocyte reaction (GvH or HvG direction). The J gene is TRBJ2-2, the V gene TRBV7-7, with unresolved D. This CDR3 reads CASSLVENTGELFF. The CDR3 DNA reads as TGTGCCAGCAGCTTAGTGGAGAACACCGGGGAGCTGTTTTTT. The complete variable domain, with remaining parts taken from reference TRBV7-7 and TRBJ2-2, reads GAGVSQSPRYKVTKRGQDVTLRCDPISSHATLYWYQQALGQGPEFLTYFNYEAQPDKSGLPSDRFSAERPEGSISTLTIQRTEQRDSAMYRCASSLVENTGELFFGEGSRLTVL.